The clone carrying this T cell receptor beta chain was found a few times. The data were obtained in a study of blood T cell repertoires in COVID-19. Study overall: Samples representing acute and convalescent COVID-19 were sourced from the United States, Italy and Spain. Sources were T cells, B-cell-depleted T cells, or PBMCs; the material itself was cDNA or gDNA.

V was pared by 9 bases and J by 6 bases, with 26 bases between. This CDR3 is built from 16 residues. Germline V gene sequence: CDR1 LNHDA, CDR2 SQIVND (reference sequence). Original methodology: Reference gene primer amplification in the assay estimated nucleated cell counts. Repertoires were generated with immunoSEQ multiplex PCR, while TCRdb's copy carries only in-frame clones and drops some. V and J calls plus clone size are reproduced from that table; the DNA served to infer D and trimming. The sample includes 190,000 or so clones, around nine tenths of them seen just once. The chain couples TRBV19 to TRBJ2-5; tentatively, D is TRBD1 (6 bases). Sequenced input: peripheral blood. This receptor was taken from a middle-aged man with active or convalescent COVID-19. The CDR3 nucleotides read TGTGCCAGACCGAACTACAGGGAGAAAGGCCTGAAGACCCAGTACTTC. Translation gives CARPNYREKGLKTQYF.